These 21 T cell receptor beta chains originate from one sample sequenced in a study of T cell clusters in autoimmune cytopenias. TRB rearrangements were amplified by touch-down multiplex PCR with mixed TRB-A/B primers. After re-calling the multiplex PCR reads, TCRdb lists one entry per CDR3 protein, DNA absent. Its table records about 1,500 distinct CDR3 sequences. TRB was amplified from 250 ng of peripheral blood genomic DNA per sample. The data also belong to a second study, concerning T cell repertoires in aging, cancer and after chemotherapy.

Specimen: peripheral blood. These receptors were obtained from a human donor with chronic lymphocytic leukemia.

The V call is TRBV21-1, the J call TRBJ1-3; TCRdb indicates TRBD1, and absent DNA this call remains unverified. TRBV21-1 is a documented pseudogene. This CDR3 has 17 residues. CDR3 region: CASSKIDPGTSGNTIYF.

This clonotype is identified as large from frequency. This chain uses TRBV29-1 with TRBJ2-2; TCRdb indicates TRBD1, and absent DNA this call remains unverified. The CDR3 loop spans 14 amino acids. Germline V gene sequence: CDR1 SQVTM, CDR2 ANQGSEA. The CDR3 here is CSVSQGERGGELFF.

This clonotype is labeled medium-sized (0.01 to 0.1%) based on frequency. The chain couples TRBV6-2 or TRBV6-3 to TRBJ2-7; the TRBD1 assignment by TCRdb is unverifiable without DNA. Germline V CDR1 and CDR2: MNHEY, SVGEGT. The CDR3 spans 13 residues. The CDR3 reads CASSSPGAYEQYF.

Considering frequency, this clonotype is large. The genes are TRBV19 and TRBJ2-3; TCRdb proposes TRBD1, but this gene call is untestable without DNA. Germline loops: CDR1 LNHDA, CDR2 SQIVND (reference sequence). The CDR3 sequence is 13 residues long. CDR3 protein: CASSRMSPATQYF.

In terms of frequency, this clonotype is medium-sized (0.01 to 0.1%). This chain uses TRBV14 with TRBJ2-7; TCRdb lists TRBD2, though no DNA is available to test this call. The CDR3 covers 17 residues. CDR1 SGHDN and CDR2 FVKESK come from the germline V gene. This CDR3 is CASSQVGRRGAAYEQYF. The variable domain in full, with the rest retrieved from reference TRBV14 and TRBJ2-7, is EAGVTQFPSHSVIEKGQTVTLRCDPISGHDNLYWYRRVMGKEIKFLLHFVKESKQDESGMPNNRFLAERTGGTYSTLKVQPAELEDSGVYFCASSQVGRRGAAYEQYFGPGTRLTVT.

This clonotype shows up as medium-sized by frequency. The gene calls are TRBV19 and TRBJ1-1. This CDR3 contains 13 residues. In germline, CDR1 is LNHDA, CDR2 SQIVND (reference sequence). This chain's CDR3 is CASSPDGNTEAFF. Looking up the rest from reference TRBV19 and TRBJ1-1 gives the full variable domain: DGGITQSPKYLFRKEGQNVTLSCEQNLNHDAMYWYRQDPGQGLRLIYYSQIVNDFQKGDIAEGYSVSREKKESFPLTVTSAQKNPTAFYLCASSPDGNTEAFFGQGTRLTVV.

By frequency, this clonotype is medium-sized. The V and J genes are TRBV13 and TRBJ1-2; the TCRdb D gene call, TRBD1, has no DNA to confirm it. Germline-derived CDR1 and CDR2 are PRHDT and FYEKMQ (reference sequence). This CDR3 comprises 13 residues. The CDR3 reads CASSLRQSYGYTF.

In terms of frequency, this clonotype is medium-sized. V usage is TRBV29-1 and J usage is TRBJ2-7; without DNA, the TCRdb call of TRBD1 cannot be checked. CDR3 length: 13 residues. CDR1 and CDR2 from the germline V gene are SQVTM and ANQGSEA. The CDR3 is CSVRDRNDYEQYF.

Frequency places this clonotype as medium-sized. The chain combines TRBV19 with TRBJ1-3; without DNA, the TCRdb call of TRBD1 cannot be checked. Germline V gives CDR1 LNHDA, CDR2 SQIVND (reference sequence). This CDR3 comprises 13 residues. This CDR3 reads CASRGQAGNTIYF.

Frequency places this clonotype as medium-sized. The rearrangement uses TRBV7-9 and TRBJ1-4. This CDR3 has 13 residues. The germline V gene encodes CDR1 SEHNR and CDR2 FQNEAQ (reference sequence). The CDR3 is CASNFNMAEKLFF.

Frequency places this clonotype as medium-sized. The V gene is TRBV19, the J gene TRBJ1-1; the D gene TCRdb calls, TRBD1, cannot be checked with no DNA. This CDR3 has 15 amino acids. Per the germline V gene, CDR1 is LNHDA and CDR2 is SQIVND (reference sequence). The chain's CDR3 is CASSILPTGGSEAFF.

By frequency, this clonotype is medium-sized. The chain joins TRBV20-1 to TRBJ2-7; TCRdb names TRBD2, which stays unverified in the absence of DNA. This CDR3 is 13 amino acids long. Germline V gives CDR1 DFQATT, CDR2 SNEGSKA (reference sequence). The CDR3 is CSAGGGYSYEQYF.

By frequency, this clonotype registers medium-sized. This chain uses TRBV12-3 or TRBV12-4 with TRBJ2-5; the D call of TRBD1 rests on TCRdb alone, since no DNA is present to check it. The CDR3 spans 14 residues. The CDR3 sequence is CASSPGLFRETQYF.

Frequency places this clonotype as medium-sized. V gene TRBV27 combines with J gene TRBJ2-5; there is no DNA to check the TCRdb D call of TRBD1. The CDR3 loop spans 13 amino acids. CDR1 is MNHEY and CDR2 is SMNVEV in the germline V gene (reference sequence). CDR3: CASNRRRGGTQYF.

The V and J genes are TRBV11-1 and TRBJ2-7; TCRdb designates TRBD1, a call that cannot be tested without DNA. In germline, CDR1 is SGHAT, CDR2 FQDESV (reference sequence). This CDR3 has 13 residues. The CDR3 is CASSPGQSYEQYF.

The J gene is TRBJ2-2, the V gene TRBV27; TCRdb proposes TRBD2, but this gene call is untestable without DNA. The germline V gene has CDR1 MNHEY and CDR2 SMNVEV (reference sequence). The CDR3 contains 17 residues. The chain's CDR3 is CASSSHGGGINTGELFF.

This clonotype is called medium-sized based on its frequency. V is TRBV6-2 or TRBV6-3 and J is TRBJ1-1; TCRdb outputs TRBD1, but without DNA this stays unchecked. CDR3 size: 15 residues. From germline, CDR1 is MNHEY and CDR2 SVGEGT. CDR3 amino acids: CASSYAGQGNTEAFF.

This clonotype is called large (0.1 to 1%) based on its frequency. This sequence joins TRBV27 and TRBJ1-6; TCRdb indicates TRBD1, and absent DNA this call remains unverified. The CDR3 has 15 amino acids. Per germline, CDR1 MNHEY and CDR2 SMNVEV (reference sequence). The CDR3 is CASRSPGQGSSPLHF.

This clonotype is called medium-sized based on its frequency. The chain's CDR3 is CSARELAGREQFF. The chain links TRBV20-1 to TRBJ2-1; the TRBD2 assignment by TCRdb is unverifiable without DNA. Germline V lookup: CDR1 DFQATT, CDR2 SNEGSKA (reference sequence). This CDR3 is built from 13 residues.

V is TRBV14 and J is TRBJ2-7; TCRdb outputs TRBD2, but without DNA this stays unchecked. Per the germline V gene, CDR1 is SGHDN and CDR2 is FVKESK. This CDR3 spans 16 amino acids. The CDR3 region is CASSQTLAASGYEQYF.

This clonotype counts as medium-sized by frequency. The chain combines TRBV19 with TRBJ2-1. The CDR3 loop spans 12 amino acids. Germline lookup yields CDR1 LNHDA and CDR2 SQIVND (reference sequence). The CDR3 here is CASSIARDEQFF.